The T cell receptor (beta chain) described here comes from a study of blood T cell repertoires in COVID-19. This clone was observed many times. The V segment lost 0 bases and the J segment 3 bases; nucleotides outside the gene matches: 1. This CDR3 has 15 residues. CDR1 and CDR2 (germline): WNHNN, SYGVQD (reference sequence). Profiled with immunoSEQ multiplex PCR; TCRdb holds only in-frame clones, not every one. This sample has over 350,000 clones, with approximately 90% found just once. This rearrangement joins TRBV10-1 to TRBJ2-2, with TRBD2 identical over 7 bases. The source is a woman aged 25-40 years with acute or convalescent COVID-19. Sequenced: peripheral blood. The CDR3 region is CASSESRGYTGELFF. The DNA for the CDR3 is TGCGCCAGCAGTGAGTCGCGGGGGTACACCGGGGAGCTGTTTTTT.